These 9 T cell receptor beta chains came from one sample sequenced in a study of blood T cell repertoires in COVID-19. Clones were sequenced by immunoSEQ multiplex PCR, and TCRdb holds only the in-frame ones, with some missing. The data show about 300,000 clones, with approximately 84% seen just once and roughly 1.5% held by the top ten. The specimen sequenced was peripheral blood. These receptors were taken from a human donor with COVID-19, enrolled during active disease. The donor label of this sample is uncertain.

This sequence joins TRBV9 and TRBJ1-2; the D is unclear. Germline assignment: CDR1 SGDLS and CDR2 YYNGEE. This CDR3 contains 13 residues. The V gene lost 5 bases and the J gene lost 1 base, with 9 bases spanning the gap. This chain's CDR3 is CASSDGGNYGYTF. The CDR3 DNA reads as TGTGCCAGCAGTGATGGCGGTAACTATGGCTACACCTTC.

The chain employs TRBV6-5 and TRBJ1-5, with D perhaps TRBD1 (5 bases). V lost 7 bases and J 4 bases, leaving 11 bases between the germline ends. CDR1 and CDR2 from the germline V gene are MNHEY and SVGAGI. CDR3 length: 13 amino acids. CDR3 amino acids: CASTWDWNQPQHF. The CDR3 DNA is TGTGCCAGCACCTGGGACTGGAATCAGCCCCAGCATTTT.

The chain has TRBV5-1 and TRBJ1-1; TRBD1 might be the D (6 bases). Germline assignment: CDR1 SGHRS and CDR2 YFSETQ. CDR3 size: 19 residues. The germline V and J ends were trimmed by 4 bases and 2 bases, with 27 bases remaining between them. The CDR3 DNA reads TGCGCCAGCAGCCTCTATGGCGCCCGATCAGGGGCGCTTAACACTGAAGCTTTCTTT. Amino acids: CASSLYGARSGALNTEAFF.

The chain is built from TRBV7-2 and TRBJ2-7, with D perhaps TRBD2 (6 bases). The CDR3 consists of 15 residues. Per germline, CDR1 SGHTA and CDR2 FQGNSA. The ends were cut back, 1 base at V and 6 bases at J, with 16 bases in the middle. The CDR3 here is CASSLVGTGYSEQYF. CDR3 nucleotides: TGTGCCAGCAGCTTAGTGGGGACTGGTTACTCCGAGCAGTACTTC.

The chain carries TRBV12-3 or TRBV12-4 and TRBJ1-6; no definite D call. The CDR3 has 13 residues. Trimming took 6 bases from V and 7 from J, leaving 10 bases between them. CDR3 nucleotide sequence: TGTGCCAGCAGGGGTTTCGGGAATTCACCCCTCCACTTT. Its translation: CASRGFGNSPLHF.

The V gene is TRBV29-1, the J gene TRBJ1-2; D unclear. The CDR3 length is 14 residues. Germline CDR1 is SQVTM and CDR2 is ANQGSEA. The CDR3 DNA is TGCATAGGAGACTGGTCCTGGTTTGACTATGGCTACACCTTC. Its translation is CIGDWSWFDYGYTF. The full variable domain, with the rest looked up from reference TRBV29-1 and TRBJ1-2, is SAVISQKPSRDICQRGTSLTIQCQVDSQVTMMFWYRQQPGQSLTLIATANQGSEATYESGFVIDKFPISRPNLTFSTLTVSNMSPEDSSIYLCIGDWSWFDYGYTFGSGTRLTVV.

This clone was seen a single time. V is TRBV19 and J is TRBJ1-6, with 11 bases matching TRBD1. The CDR3 is 15 residues long. The trim removed 6 bases at V and 13 bases at J, leaving 11 bases unmatched. Germline V gene lookup returns CDR1 LNHDA and CDR2 SQIVND (reference sequence). The CDR3 loop is CASRTGTGGLGPLHF. CDR3 coding DNA: TGTGCCAGTAGAACCGGGACAGGGGGACTTGGCCCCCTCCACTTT.

The chain links TRBV7-6 to TRBJ1-2, with 11 bases lining up with TRBD1. CDR3 length: 15 amino acids. Looked up from germline, CDR1 is SGHVS and CDR2 is FNYEAQ. J was trimmed by 7 bases and V by 1 base; bases with no gene match: 5. The CDR3 is CASSLGGQGAGGYTF. The CDR3 nucleotides read TGTGCCAGCAGCTTAGGAGGACAGGGGGCAGGTGGCTACACCTTC.

J is TRBJ2-1 and V is TRBV5-1; 13 bases agree with TRBD2. Germline CDR1 reads SGHRS; CDR2 reads YFSETQ. This CDR3 is 18 amino acids long. J was trimmed by 0 bases and V by 0 bases; bases with no gene match: 3. The CDR3 DNA reads TGCGCCAGCAGCTTGGTTGGGACTAGCGGGACCTCCTACAATGAGCAGTTCTTC. Its translation: CASSLVGTSGTSYNEQFF.